This T cell receptor beta chain is from a study of T cell repertoires in aging, cancer and after chemotherapy. About the research overall: Roughly 8.8 million TCR reads made up the full dataset.

CDR1 LNHDA and CDR2 SQIVND come from the germline V gene (reference sequence). The V and J ends lost 3 bases and 6 bases respectively, with 11 bases between them. CDR3 size: 14 residues. The template was genomic DNA from peripheral blood, not RNA. Rearranged V-D-J TRB sequences were amplified with a mixed TRB-A/B primer pool. Via MiXCR, TCRdb re-called the multiplex PCR reads, giving one row per CDR3 protein. The sample carries under 7,000 distinct CDR3 sequences, approximately 20% recorded once. Sequencing was performed on blood. This TCR came from a human donor with a blood cancer. V usage is TRBV19 and J usage is TRBJ2-2; possibly TRBD1 for D (5 bases). This chain's CDR3 is CASSIQGRAGELFF. The CDR3 region has the DNA TGTGCCAGTAGTATCCAGGGAAGGGCCGGGGAGCTGTTTTTT.